This T cell receptor beta chain was retrieved from a study of identical twins. Study-wide results and caveats: Cord blood's abundant beta clonotypes had fewer insertions, unlike memory repertoires. In drawing conclusions, the study used cross-sectional statistical analysis and did not follow the same donors. Modelling approaches yielded underestimates of out-of-frame TCR alpha sharing between monozygotic twins.

TCRdb passed the 5' RACE reads through MiXCR, listing each CDR3 protein once. This sample has under 400,000 distinct CDR3 sequences, with 8.5% to 10% found just once. In regard to this clonotype: What it recognizes is unknown.

Germline V gives CDR1 SGHTA, CDR2 FQGTGA. Trimming at V came to 1 base and at J to 5 bases, leaving 8 bases not matched to a gene. This CDR3 comprises 16 residues. This sequence originates from a woman between 50 and 59 years old in good health. Sequencing was performed on naive T cells sorted from blood. This sequence joins TRBV7-3 and TRBJ2-3; TRBD2 matches at 8 bases. This CDR3 is CASSLRVAGGKDTQYF. CDR3 nucleotide sequence: TGTGCCAGCAGCTTAAGAGTGGCGGGAGGTAAAGATACGCAGTATTTT.